The 9 T cell receptor beta chains reported below all come from one sample, sequenced in a study of blood T cell repertoires in COVID-19. Method: immunoSEQ multiplex PCR; TCRdb's copy keeps in-frame clones and lacks some. The table has approximately 63,000 clones, 75% to 90% seen once. Source material: peripheral blood. The receptors come from a woman aged 60-75 years with COVID-19, enrolled during active disease.

The rearrangement links TRBV5-6 to TRBJ1-2; 10 bases fit TRBD1. Germline V CDR1 and CDR2: SGHDT, YYEEEE. The CDR3 is 17 residues long. V lost 3 bases, J lost 7 bases, and 15 bases stayed unmatched. The CDR3 region is CASSSSDRGLIGSGYTF. Written as DNA, the CDR3 is TGTGCCAGCAGCTCCTCCGACAGGGGGCTCATTGGAAGTGGCTACACCTTC.

The chain combines TRBV9 with TRBJ1-2; weak D call: TRBD1 (6 bases). Germline CDR1 and CDR2: SGDLS and YYNGEE. The CDR3 has 15 residues. Deletions cut 2 bases from V and 7 bases from J, with 18 bases between. This CDR3 reads CASSVPGWGQGGYTF. Here the CDR3 DNA reads TGTGCCAGCAGCGTCCCCGGGTGGGGGCAGGGTGGCTACACCTTC.

The gene calls are TRBV27 and TRBJ1-2; D gene ambiguous. With 5 bases removed from V and 4 bases from J, the gap between germline ends came to 14 bases. The CDR3 runs to 14 residues. Germline V gene lookup returns CDR1 MNHEY and CDR2 SMNVEV (reference sequence). CDR3 protein: CASSQTRNSYGYTF. The CDR3 nucleotides are TGTGCCAGCAGTCAAACCCGAAACAGCTATGGCTACACCTTC.

The chain has TRBV7-2 and TRBJ2-7; 11 bases agree with TRBD2. CDR1 and CDR2 (germline): SGHTA, FQGNSA. This CDR3 region has 18 residues. The V and J ends lost 5 bases and 7 bases, in that order; junction bases with no gene match: 19. CDR3 DNA: TGTGCCAGCAGCCTAAGGACTAGCGGGTACTCTCTCCCACCGGAGCAGTACTTC. It codes for CASSLRTSGYSLPPEQYF.

This clone was observed once. V gene TRBV29-1 combines with J gene TRBJ2-7, with 10 nucleotides matching TRBD1. CDR1 and CDR2 from the germline V gene are SQVTM and ANQGSEA. Unmatched junction bases numbered 9, after V lost 3 bases and J lost 4 bases. This CDR3 contains 15 residues. CDR3 DNA sequence: TGCAGCGTTGAGGAAACCCGGGACAGGGGTTACGAGCAGTACTTC. As protein: CSVEETRDRGYEQYF.

V and J are TRBV4-2 and TRBJ2-5; unclear D gene. CDR1 and CDR2 (germline): LGHNA, YNFKEQ. The CDR3 is 14 amino acids. V lost 3 bases, J lost 5 bases, and 13 bases lay in between. CDR3 nucleotides: TGTGCCAGCAGCCATCGCGGCGCAGCCGAGACCCAGTACTTC. This gives the protein CASSHRGAAETQYF.

A word on this clone: Because the CDR3's place on the DNA is in doubt, the DNA is left out and the CDR3 is given as listed by TCRdb. The genes are TRBV19 and TRBJ2-1; the D call in the table, TRBD2, was not verified against the DNA. Inclusive of both ends, the CDR3 amounts to 15 amino acids. The germline CDR1 and CDR2 sequences are LNHDA and SQIVND (reference sequence). CDR3 residues: CASTSGGATYNEQFF.

This chain connects TRBV7-9 to TRBJ1-3; the match to TRBD1 covers 11 bases. Germline assignment: CDR1 SEHNR and CDR2 FQNEAQ (reference sequence). The CDR3 has 16 residues. With V trimmed by 3 bases and J by 3 bases, 4 bases remained unmatched. This CDR3 is CASSFGTGGLGNTIYF. CDR3 in DNA: TGTGCCAGCAGCTTCGGGACAGGGGGTCTTGGAAACACCATATATTTT.

The rearrangement links TRBV3-1 (or the pseudogene TRBV3-2) to TRBJ2-7; tentatively, D is TRBD2 (5 bases). From germline, CDR1 is LGHDT and CDR2 YNNKEL (reference sequence). The V and J ends lost 2 bases and 6 bases respectively, with 14 bases between them. The CDR3 contains 14 residues. This chain's CDR3 is CASSQSGVYVEQYF. The CDR3 DNA is TGTGCCAGCAGCCAATCCGGGGTTTACGTCGAGCAGTACTTC.